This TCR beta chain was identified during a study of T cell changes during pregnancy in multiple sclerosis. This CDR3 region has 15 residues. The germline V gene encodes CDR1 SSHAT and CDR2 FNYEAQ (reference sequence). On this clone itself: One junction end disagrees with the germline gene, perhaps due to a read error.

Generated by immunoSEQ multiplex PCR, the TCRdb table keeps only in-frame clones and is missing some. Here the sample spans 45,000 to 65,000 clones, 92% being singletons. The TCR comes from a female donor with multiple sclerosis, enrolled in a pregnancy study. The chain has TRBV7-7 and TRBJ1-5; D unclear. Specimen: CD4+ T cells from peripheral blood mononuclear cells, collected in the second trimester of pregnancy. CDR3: CASSFRRISNQPQHF. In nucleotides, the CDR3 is TGTGCTAGCAGCTTCCGCAGGATTAGCAATCAGCCCCAGCATTTT.